This is a list of T cell receptor beta chains from one sample in a study of CD8+CD57+ T cells in acquired aplastic anemia. From the reads, TCRdb called clonotypes with MiXCR, one entry per CDR3 protein. Of some 42,000 distinct CDR3 sequences in the sample, 65% to 70% are singletons; the top ten hold 20% to 30%. The sequencing input was sorted CD4+, CD8+, or CD8+CD57+ T cells (not recorded which) from PBMCs. Receptors originate from a human donor in good health, serving as a control. Both conserved end residues are part of each CDR3. Each record gives: D gene, clone size, V gene, J gene, CDR3 protein, CDR3 DNA. A D gene is named only where the DNA matches it firmly. A row's size may be missing; if present it is once, few, many or a size class.

D gene: TRBD1
clone size: once
V gene: TRBV29-1
J gene: TRBJ2-7
CDR3 protein: CSVRQGAGYEQYF
CDR3 DNA: TGCAGCGTGAGACAGGGGGCGGGCTACGAGCAGTACTTC

D gene: NA
clone size: once
V gene: TRBV7-2
J gene: TRBJ1-4
CDR3 protein: CASSGQGREKLFF
CDR3 DNA: TGTGCCAGCAGCGGGCAGGGACGAGAAAAACTGTTTTTT

D gene: NA
clone size: many
V gene: TRBV9
J gene: TRBJ1-5
CDR3 protein: CASSVGPLGNQPQHF
CDR3 DNA: TGTGCCAGCAGCGTAGGCCCTCTAGGCAATCAGCCCCAGCATTTT

D gene: NA
clone size: NA
V gene: TRBV7-9
J gene: TRBJ2-1
CDR3 protein: CASSFGGYEQFF
CDR3 DNA: TGTGCCAGCAGCTTCGGAGGCTATGAGCAGTTCTTC

D gene: TRBD1
clone size: NA
V gene: TRBV10-3
J gene: TRBJ1-1
CDR3 protein: CAISESRQGYTEAFF
CDR3 DNA: TGTGCCATCAGTGAGTCGCGACAGGGGTACACTGAAGCTTTCTTT

D gene: NA
clone size: medium-sized
V gene: TRBV20-1
J gene: TRBJ2-7
CDR3 protein: CSARDGYEQYF
CDR3 DNA: TGCAGTGCTAGAGATGGATACGAGCAGTACTTC

D gene: TRBD1
clone size: many
V gene: TRBV28
J gene: TRBJ2-1
CDR3 protein: CASSGTATGNEQFF
CDR3 DNA: TGTGCCAGCAGTGGGACAGCCACGGGCAATGAGCAGTTCTTC

D gene: NA
clone size: NA
V gene: TRBV9
J gene: TRBJ1-6
CDR3 protein: CASSAFPGQLSPLHF
CDR3 DNA: TGTGCCAGCAGCGCATTCCCGGGACAACTATCACCCCTCCACTTT

D gene: NA
clone size: NA
V gene: TRBV7-8
J gene: TRBJ1-1
CDR3 protein: CASKDHYANTETSF
CDR3 DNA: TGTGCCAGCAAAGACCATTATGCGAACACTGAAACTTCCTTT

D gene: NA
clone size: NA
V gene: TRBV2
J gene: TRBJ2-7
CDR3 protein: CASSDGPYEQYF
CDR3 DNA: TGTGCCAGCAGTGACGGCCCCTACGAGCAGTACTTC

D gene: TRBD2
clone size: NA
V gene: TRBV9
J gene: TRBJ2-1
CDR3 protein: CASSSAGGVNEQFF
CDR3 DNA: TGTGCCAGCAGCTCAGCGGGGGGAGTCAATGAGCAGTTCTTC

D gene: TRBD1
clone size: NA
V gene: TRBV10-3
J gene: TRBJ1-1
CDR3 protein: CATRGGGTEAFF
CDR3 DNA: TGTGCCACCAGGGGGGGCGGCACTGAAGCTTTCTTT

D gene: TRBD2
clone size: NA
V gene: TRBV6-4
J gene: TRBJ2-3
CDR3 protein: CASSGTSGITDTQYF
CDR3 DNA: TGTGCCAGCAGTGGGACTAGCGGGATCACAGATACGCAGTATTTT

D gene: NA
clone size: medium-sized
V gene: TRBV2
J gene: TRBJ2-2
CDR3 protein: CASRQWWYTGELFF
CDR3 DNA: TGTGCCAGCAGGCAATGGTGGTACACCGGGGAGCTGTTTTTT

D gene: NA
clone size: NA
V gene: TRBV2
J gene: TRBJ1-2
CDR3 protein: CASSEAATSNYGYTF
CDR3 DNA: TGTGCCAGCAGTGAGGCGGCCACTTCTAACTATGGCTACACCTTC

D gene: TRBD2
clone size: NA
V gene: TRBV7-9
J gene: TRBJ2-5
CDR3 protein: CASSSASGGLGTQYF
CDR3 DNA: TGTGCCAGCAGCTCCGCTAGCGGGGGGTTAGGGACCCAGTACTTC

D gene: NA
clone size: NA
V gene: TRBV11-2
J gene: TRBJ2-1
CDR3 protein: CASSVDESSYNEQFF
CDR3 DNA: TGTGCCAGCAGTGTTGACGAGAGCTCCTACAATGAGCAGTTCTTC

D gene: TRBD1
clone size: NA
V gene: TRBV24-1
J gene: TRBJ2-1
CDR3 protein: CATSDGTGVFF
CDR3 DNA: TGTGCCACCAGTGATGGGACAGGGGTCTTCTTC

D gene: NA
clone size: NA
V gene: TRBV29-1
J gene: TRBJ2-3
CDR3 protein: CSADTGFADTQYF
CDR3 DNA: TGCAGCGCAGACACGGGGTTTGCAGATACGCAGTATTTT

D gene: NA
clone size: NA
V gene: TRBV6-5
J gene: TRBJ2-5
CDR3 protein: CASSYTRRDQYF
CDR3 DNA: TGTGCCAGCAGTTACACCCGTCGGGACCAGTACTTC

D gene: TRBD2
clone size: NA
V gene: TRBV2
J gene: TRBJ2-3
CDR3 protein: CAAGLAGNTDTQYF
CDR3 DNA: TGTGCCGCAGGACTAGCGGGTAACACAGATACGCAGTATTTT

D gene: NA
clone size: NA
V gene: TRBV2
J gene: TRBJ1-5
CDR3 protein: CASTGVGVNQPQHF
CDR3 DNA: TGTGCCAGCACGGGTGTAGGGGTCAATCAGCCCCAGCATTTT

D gene: NA
clone size: many
V gene: TRBV10-3
J gene: TRBJ1-6
CDR3 protein: CAISELWARPVGNSPLHF
CDR3 DNA: TGTGCCATCAGTGAGCTTTGGGCCCGCCCTGTAGGCAATTCACCCCTCCACTTT

D gene: NA
clone size: NA
V gene: TRBV7-9
J gene: TRBJ2-7
CDR3 protein: CASSSDTLYEQYF
CDR3 DNA: TGTGCCAGCAGCTCTGACACCCTATACGAGCAGTACTTC

D gene: NA
clone size: NA
V gene: TRBV7-6
J gene: TRBJ1-2
CDR3 protein: CASSHEGNYGYTF
CDR3 DNA: TGTGCCAGCAGCCACGAGGGTAACTATGGCTACACCTTC

D gene: NA
clone size: NA
V gene: TRBV7-2
J gene: TRBJ2-1
CDR3 protein: CASSLTFRGEQFF
CDR3 DNA: TGTGCCAGCAGCTTGACTTTTCGTGGTGAGCAGTTCTTC

D gene: TRBD1
clone size: NA
V gene: TRBV9
J gene: TRBJ2-2
CDR3 protein: CASSVRQGGDTGELFF
CDR3 DNA: TGTGCCAGCAGCGTCCGACAGGGGGGCGACACCGGGGAGCTGTTTTTT

D gene: NA
clone size: once
V gene: TRBV7-9
J gene: TRBJ1-1
CDR3 protein: CASSLDQGRNTEAFF
CDR3 DNA: TGTGCCAGCAGCTTAGATCAGGGTAGGAACACTGAAGCTTTCTTT

D gene: NA
clone size: NA
V gene: TRBV20-1
J gene: TRBJ2-7
CDR3 protein: CSAAGLRGEQYF
CDR3 DNA: TGCAGTGCCGCGGGACTCCGGGGGGAGCAGTACTTC

D gene: NA
clone size: NA
V gene: TRBV11-2
J gene: TRBJ2-7
CDR3 protein: CASSLEVTGFYEQYF
CDR3 DNA: TGTGCTAGCAGCTTAGAGGTGACAGGTTTTTACGAGCAGTACTTC

D gene: NA
clone size: NA
V gene: TRBV2
J gene: TRBJ1-1
CDR3 protein: CASWEGGSEAFF
CDR3 DNA: TGTGCCAGTTGGGAAGGGGGTTCTGAAGCTTTCTTT

D gene: TRBD1
clone size: NA
V gene: TRBV10-3
J gene: TRBJ1-3
CDR3 protein: CAISESGQGAGNTIYF
CDR3 DNA: TGTGCCATCAGTGAGTCGGGACAGGGGGCTGGAAACACCATATATTTT

D gene: NA
clone size: NA
V gene: TRBV11-3
J gene: TRBJ2-7
CDR3 protein: CARSLVPDGQYF
CDR3 DNA: TGTGCCCGCAGCTTAGTGCCCGACGGGCAGTACTTC

D gene: TRBD2
clone size: NA
V gene: TRBV29-1
J gene: TRBJ2-7
CDR3 protein: CSVGGGASYEQYF
CDR3 DNA: TGCAGCGTCGGCGGGGGGGCGAGTTACGAGCAGTACTTC

D gene: NA
clone size: NA
V gene: TRBV19
J gene: TRBJ2-1
CDR3 protein: CASRVGANEQFF
CDR3 DNA: TGTGCCAGTCGGGTAGGGGCCAATGAGCAGTTCTTC

D gene: TRBD2
clone size: many
V gene: TRBV6-4
J gene: TRBJ2-2
CDR3 protein: CASTTTSENTGELFF
CDR3 DNA: TGTGCCAGCACAACGACTAGCGAGAACACCGGGGAGCTGTTTTTT

D gene: NA
clone size: NA
V gene: TRBV7-3
J gene: TRBJ2-3
CDR3 protein: CASSPLGSTDTQYF
CDR3 DNA: TGTGCCAGCAGCCCTTTGGGTAGCACAGATACGCAGTATTTT

D gene: NA
clone size: NA
V gene: TRBV7-8
J gene: TRBJ1-2
CDR3 protein: CASSLDPRSYTF
CDR3 DNA: TGTGCCAGCAGCTTAGACCCCAGGAGCTACACCTTC

D gene: TRBD1
clone size: once
V gene: TRBV29-1
J gene: TRBJ2-7
CDR3 protein: CSVAVDRGGYEQYF
CDR3 DNA: TGCAGCGTTGCGGTGGACAGGGGAGGGTACGAGCAGTACTTC

D gene: TRBD1
clone size: medium-sized
V gene: TRBV29-1
J gene: TRBJ2-2
CDR3 protein: CSANRGTGELFF
CDR3 DNA: TGCAGCGCAAACAGGGGCACCGGGGAGCTGTTTTTT

D gene: TRBD1
clone size: few
V gene: TRBV24-1
J gene: TRBJ2-7
CDR3 protein: CATSAWGTGVNEQYF
CDR3 DNA: TGTGCCACCAGTGCCTGGGGGACAGGGGTGAACGAGCAGTACTTC

D gene: NA
clone size: NA
V gene: TRBV25-1
J gene: TRBJ1-1
CDR3 protein: CATGDGYTEAFF
CDR3 DNA: TGTGCCACAGGGGACGGTTACACTGAAGCTTTCTTT

D gene: TRBD1
clone size: NA
V gene: TRBV29-1
J gene: TRBJ1-2
CDR3 protein: CSVEQGASYGYTF
CDR3 DNA: TGCAGCGTTGAACAGGGGGCCTCCTATGGCTACACCTTC

D gene: NA
clone size: once
V gene: TRBV7-2
J gene: TRBJ2-3
CDR3 protein: CASSLIASDTQYF
CDR3 DNA: TGTGCCAGCAGCTTAATTGCTTCAGATACGCAGTATTTT

D gene: TRBD2
clone size: NA
V gene: TRBV10-3
J gene: TRBJ2-5
CDR3 protein: CAIGPGGLLEETQYF
CDR3 DNA: TGTGCCATCGGGCCGGGGGGACTTTTGGAAGAGACCCAGTACTTC

D gene: NA
clone size: NA
V gene: TRBV19
J gene: TRBJ2-2
CDR3 protein: CASSINVLGELFF
CDR3 DNA: TGTGCCAGTAGTATAAACGTACTCGGGGAGCTGTTTTTT

D gene: NA
clone size: NA
V gene: TRBV11-2
J gene: TRBJ1-6
CDR3 protein: CASSLEELGSLHF
CDR3 DNA: TGTGCCAGCAGCTTAGAAGAGCTGGGGTCCCTCCACTTT

D gene: NA
clone size: NA
V gene: TRBV2
J gene: TRBJ1-5
CDR3 protein: CASSGTSTSQPQHF
CDR3 DNA: TGTGCCAGCAGCGGGACTTCAACGAGTCAGCCCCAGCATTTT

D gene: NA
clone size: NA
V gene: TRBV10-3
J gene: TRBJ2-7
CDR3 protein: CAISESMGEQYF
CDR3 DNA: TGTGCCATCAGTGAGTCGATGGGAGAGCAGTACTTC

D gene: NA
clone size: NA
V gene: TRBV27
J gene: TRBJ2-7
CDR3 protein: CASSSWEQYF
CDR3 DNA: TGTGCCAGCAGCTCTTGGGAGCAGTACTTC

D gene: NA
clone size: NA
V gene: TRBV10-2
J gene: TRBJ1-2
CDR3 protein: CASSESGQVYGYTF
CDR3 DNA: TGCGCCAGCAGTGAGTCAGGGCAGGTCTATGGCTACACCTTC

D gene: NA
clone size: few
V gene: TRBV11-3
J gene: TRBJ2-7
CDR3 protein: CASSLSPPSYEQYF
CDR3 DNA: TGTGCCAGCAGCCTCTCTCCCCCCTCCTACGAGCAGTACTTC

D gene: TRBD1
clone size: NA
V gene: TRBV19
J gene: TRBJ1-5
CDR3 protein: CASSNDREQPQHF
CDR3 DNA: TGTGCCAGTAGCAATGACAGGGAACAGCCCCAGCATTTT

D gene: NA
clone size: NA
V gene: TRBV7-9
J gene: TRBJ1-4
CDR3 protein: CASSHGGLEKLFF
CDR3 DNA: TGTGCCAGCAGCCATGGGGGGTTGGAAAAACTGTTTTTT

D gene: NA
clone size: many
V gene: TRBV4-3
J gene: TRBJ1-1
CDR3 protein: CASTWGGHGDTEAFF
CDR3 DNA: TGCGCCAGCACCTGGGGGGGCCACGGGGACACTGAAGCTTTCTTT

D gene: TRBD2
clone size: NA
V gene: TRBV25-1
J gene: TRBJ2-3
CDR3 protein: CASSDYGSGVSTDTQYF
CDR3 DNA: TGTGCCAGCAGTGATTACGGTAGCGGGGTTAGCACAGATACGCAGTATTTT

D gene: NA
clone size: NA
V gene: TRBV7-3
J gene: TRBJ2-7
CDR3 protein: CASSDAYEQYF
CDR3 DNA: TGCGCCAGCAGTGATGCGTACGAGCAGTACTTC